This T cell receptor (beta chain) originates from a study of blood T cell repertoires in COVID-19. Study-level information: Spain, Italy and the United States supplied samples that represented acute and convalescent COVID-19. T cells, B-cell-depleted T cells, or PBMCs supplied cDNA or gDNA.

Under the authors' procedure: Reference gene primer amplification yielded estimated nucleated cell counts. Profiling relied on immunoSEQ multiplex PCR, and the TCRdb table lists in-frame clones only, not all of them. The V and J calls and clone size were taken over from that table, and D and trimming were inferred from the DNA. The sample holds 100,000 to 150,000 clones, roughly 83% seen once. From germline, CDR1 is ENHRY and CDR2 SYGVKD. The CDR3 is 15 residues long. Deletions cut 4 bases from V and 2 bases from J, with 15 bases between. The TCR originated in a woman of 80 years or more with acute or convalescent COVID-19. The J gene is TRBJ2-7, the V gene TRBV10-3, with a weak D call TRBD1 (5 bases). Sequencing input: peripheral blood. CDR3 protein: CAISAPSAGTYEQYF. In DNA form, the CDR3 reads TGTGCCATCAGTGCGCCCTCGGCAGGGACCTACGAGCAGTACTTC.